The 31 T cell receptor beta chains listed next were all sequenced from one sample in a study of cytomegalovirus exposure and HLA in healthy donors. PCR employed 60 Vbeta and 13 Jbeta primers. Produced via immunoSEQ multiplex PCR; TCRdb's table is partial and in-frame only. The table records about 120,000 clones, approximately 17% of them present only once. The source material was PBMCs. Receptors originate from a female donor in good health and CMV-seropositive.

Concerning this clone itself: The missing conserved phenylalanine or tryptophan at the end of this CDR3 makes a read error likely. The chain recombines TRBV7-7 with TRBJ1-1; weak D call: TRBD1 (5 bases). The germline gives CDR1 SSHAT, CDR2 FNYEAQ (reference sequence). This CDR3 spans 13 amino acids. CDR3 in amino acids: CASSLNPGGEAFV. For the CDR3, the DNA is TGTGCTAGCAGCTTAAATCCGGGGGGTGAAGCTTTCGTT.

This clone was recorded a few times. The V call is TRBV19, the J call TRBJ1-5, with a weak D call TRBD1 (6 bases). The germline V gene has CDR1 LNHDA and CDR2 SQIVND (reference sequence). Trimming shortened V by 6 bases and J by 3 bases, and 9 bases separated the two germline ends. The CDR3 runs to 13 residues. The CDR3 sequence: CASSTGYNQPQHF. The CDR3 coding sequence is TGTGCCAGTAGCACAGGGTACAATCAGCCCCAGCATTTT.

This chain joins TRBV27 and TRBJ2-1; 10 bases agree with TRBD2. This CDR3 is 13 amino acids long. Germline lookup yields CDR1 MNHEY and CDR2 SMNVEV (reference sequence). J gave up 7 bases and V 6 bases, and 3 bases lay outside the gene matches. CDR3 nucleotide sequence: TGTGCCAGCAGAGCGACTAGCGGGAATGAGCAGTTCTTC. Its translation is CASRATSGNEQFF.

This clone was observed a few times. V and J are TRBV2 and TRBJ1-4; D gene unclear. In germline, CDR1 is SNHLY, CDR2 FYNNEI. The CDR3 runs to 11 residues. V was cut by 3 bases and J by 8 bases, with 4 bases left in between. CDR3 amino acids: CASSESEKLFF. The CDR3 region has the DNA TGTGCCAGCAGTGAGAGCGAAAAACTGTTTTTT.

This clone has only one observation. An end of the junction does not agree with germline; a read error may underlie this. Other DNA sequences of this sample code for an identical CDR3. This chain joins TRBV29-1 and TRBJ1-1, with D possibly matching TRBD1 (5 bases). CDR1 is SQVTM, CDR2 ANQGSEA, per germline. CDR3 length: 11 residues. CDR3 in DNA: TGCAGCGGGACATTGAACACTGAGGCTTTCTTT. The encoded protein is CSGTLNTEAFF.

The V gene is TRBV29-1, the J gene TRBJ2-7; 11 bases map to TRBD1. Germline V lookup: CDR1 SQVTM, CDR2 ANQGSEA. V dropped 6 bases and J dropped 5; count of bases not matched to a gene: 9. CDR3 length: 14 amino acids. CDR3 region: CSVDGTGGSDEQYF. Here the CDR3 DNA reads TGCAGCGTAGATGGGACAGGGGGGTCCGACGAGCAGTACTTC.

The CDR3 DNA reads TGTGCCAGCAGTTACTTAATGACAGATACGCAGTATTTT. Translated, it gives CASSYLMTDTQYF. The rearrangement joins TRBV6-5 to TRBJ2-3, with unresolved D. V shed 1 base and J shed 3 bases, with 5 bases lying between them. CDR3 length equals 13 residues. Germline CDR1 MNHEY, CDR2 SVGAGI.

Many counts were recorded for this clone. The chain is built from TRBV10-3 and TRBJ1-4; D gene uncertain. The CDR3 is 15 residues long. Germline values: CDR1 ENHRY, CDR2 SYGVKD. The V end was cut by 1 base, the J end by 4 bases, with 10 bases between. In DNA form, the CDR3 reads TGTGCCATCAGTGAGTGGGGTGGAGGTAATGAAAAACTGTTTTTT. Translated, it gives CAISEWGGGNEKLFF.

This clone was counted a few times. The rearrangement links TRBV29-1 to TRBJ1-4; no definite D call. The germline CDR1 and CDR2 sequences are SQVTM and ANQGSEA. The CDR3 has 13 residues. Trimming removed 4 bases at V and 4 bases at J, with 10 bases between. CDR3 nucleotide sequence: TGCAGCGTTGCCTACGGAGTTAATGAAAAACTGTTTTTT. It translates to CSVAYGVNEKLFF.

Only one count was recorded for this clone. The chain is built from TRBV28 and TRBJ1-1; 7 nucleotides match TRBD1. CDR1 and CDR2 (germline): MDHEN, SYDVKM. There are 17 residues in the CDR3. V was clipped by 2 bases and J by 5 bases; unmatched bases: 14. DNA for the CDR3: TGTGCCAGCAGTTTAAGGGGACAGACCAAAGCCCGGACTGAAGCTTTCTTT. Protein product: CASSLRGQTKARTEAFF.

The table lists this clone with a few counts. The J gene is TRBJ1-1, the V gene TRBV6-6; tentatively, D is TRBD1 (5 bases). Trimming left V 10 bases short and J 11 bases short, with 17 bases between. This CDR3 is built from 11 residues. The V gene's germline CDR1 is MNHNY and CDR2 SVGAGI (reference sequence). The DNA of the CDR3 is TGTGCCACCAGGGCTGGGCCGGGGGCTTTCTTT. It yields the protein CATRAGPGAFF.

This clone has a handful of counts. This chain connects TRBV28 to TRBJ1-5; the D gene is possibly TRBD1 (5 bases). The germline V and J ends were trimmed by 5 bases and 4 bases, with 9 bases remaining between them. Germline V gives CDR1 MDHEN, CDR2 SYDVKM. The CDR3 has 13 amino acids. The CDR3 sequence: CASSRRQNQPQHF. The CDR3 region has the DNA TGTGCCAGCAGTCGTCGACAGAATCAGCCCCAGCATTTT.

The chain carries TRBV13 and TRBJ2-7; weak D call: TRBD1 (6 bases). V was trimmed by 4 bases and J by 5 bases, leaving 15 bases between them. The germline V gene has CDR1 PRHDT and CDR2 FYEKMQ (reference sequence). This CDR3 region has 14 residues. For the CDR3, the DNA is TGTGCCAGCAGCTCCGTCGGGGACATCCACGAGCAGTACTTC. It translates to CASSSVGDIHEQYF.

J is TRBJ2-2 and V is TRBV4-2, with 11 bases matching TRBD1. The CDR3 spans 16 residues. The trim removed 1 base at V and 4 bases at J, leaving 2 bases unmatched. Per germline, CDR1 LGHNA and CDR2 YNFKEQ. As DNA, the CDR3 is TGTGCCAGCAGCCAAGCCGGGACAGGGGGCACCGGGGAGCTGTTTTTT. Translated: CASSQAGTGGTGELFF.

The rearrangement links TRBV7-9 to TRBJ2-7; TRBD2 matches 12 bases. V shed 3 bases and J 2 bases; nucleotides not matched to a gene: 11. The CDR3 is made up of 18 amino acids. Germline assignment: CDR1 SEHNR and CDR2 FQNEAQ (reference sequence). DNA of the CDR3: TGTGCCAGCAGCTTCCTAGCGGGAGGGGGTGGACCGACCTACGAGCAGTACTTC. Amino acids: CASSFLAGGGGPTYEQYF.

This chain joins TRBV6-6 and TRBJ2-5; 7 positions match TRBD2. Unmatched junction bases numbered 7, after V lost 4 bases and J lost 5 bases. The germline V gene encodes CDR1 MNHNY and CDR2 SVGAGI (reference sequence). The CDR3 spans 14 residues. The CDR3 sequence: CASSWGGSSETQYF. In DNA, the CDR3 is TGTGCCAGCAGTTGGGGGGGGAGCTCTGAGACCCAGTACTTC.

This clone was observed a handful of times. The chain recombines TRBV28 with TRBJ2-3; 7 bases match TRBD1. J was trimmed by 2 bases and V by 5 bases; bases with no gene match: 13. Germline V gives CDR1 MDHEN, CDR2 SYDVKM. The CDR3 consists of 17 residues. The CDR3 bases are TGTGCCAGCAGTATCCCCTTGACAGGGACCGTCACAGATACGCAGTATTTT. This translates into CASSIPLTGTVTDTQYF.

The gene calls are TRBV7-9 and TRBJ1-4; D perhaps matches TRBD1 (6 bases). Germline CDR1 is SEHNR and CDR2 is FQNEAQ (reference sequence). Trimming shortened V by 6 bases and J by 4 bases, and 18 bases separated the two germline ends. This CDR3 has 16 residues. CDR3 in DNA: TGTGCCAGCAGTTCGTACAGGGCTGGGTTTAATGAAAAACTGTTTTTT. Its protein is CASSSYRAGFNEKLFF.

The chain's CDR3 is CASSSTGSYEQYF. The CDR3 DNA is TGTGCCAGCAGTTCGACAGGGTCCTACGAGCAGTACTTC. The chain uses TRBV27 and TRBJ2-7; 7 nucleotides align to TRBD1. The V gene end was trimmed by 4 bases and the J gene end by 1 base; junction bases not matched to a gene: 1. Germline CDR1 and CDR2: MNHEY and SMNVEV (reference sequence). This CDR3 has 13 residues.

This chain joins TRBV6-5 and TRBJ2-2, with 10 bases that match TRBD2. This CDR3 spans 16 amino acids. V was pared by 4 bases and J by 3 bases, with 5 bases of the junction left unmatched. Germline assignment: CDR1 MNHEY and CDR2 SVGAGI. CDR3 sequence: CASSSSGGAYTGELFF. CDR3 nucleotides: TGTGCCAGCAGTTCCAGCGGGGGGGCCTACACCGGGGAGCTGTTTTTT.

The sample holds a few counts of this clone. The V and J genes are TRBV4-2 and TRBJ2-6; TRBD1 matches 9 bases. Germline lookup yields CDR1 LGHNA and CDR2 YNFKEQ. This CDR3 is 18 amino acids long. The V and J ends lost 4 bases and 0 bases, in that order; junction bases with no gene match: 7. CDR3 nucleotides: TGTGCCAGCAGCCCACGGACAGGGGCAAACTCTGGGGCCAACGTCCTGACTTTC. Its protein product is CASSPRTGANSGANVLTF.

The CDR3 sequence is CASSRMGHPNYSPLHF. The CDR3 coding sequence is TGCGCCAGCAGCCGAATGGGACACCCGAATTATTCACCCCTCCACTTT. This chain links TRBV4-3 with TRBJ1-6, with a weak D call TRBD1 (6 bases). The germline gives CDR1 LGHNA, CDR2 YSLEER. CDR3 size: 16 residues. The V and J ends lost 4 bases and 8 bases respectively, with 18 bases between them.

The gene calls are TRBV29-1 and TRBJ1-1, with 7 bases lining up with TRBD1. Germline V gene lookup returns CDR1 SQVTM and CDR2 ANQGSEA. The J segment lost 1 base and the V segment lost 6 bases, leaving 11 bases of the junction unmatched. This CDR3 has 15 amino acids. CDR3 loop: CSVLLLTGPNTEAFF. CDR3 DNA: TGCAGCGTACTTTTGCTGACAGGGCCGAACACTGAAGCTTTCTTT.

This chain joins TRBV5-1 and TRBJ1-1; 7 nucleotides line up with TRBD1. Germline CDR1 is SGHRS and CDR2 is YFSETQ. Losses at the gene ends were 4 bases for V and 5 bases for J; bases not matched to a gene: 5. The CDR3 contains 13 residues. CDR3 loop: CASSEGAGTEAFF. CDR3 in DNA: TGCGCCAGCAGCGAGGGGGCTGGAACTGAAGCTTTCTTT. Filled out from reference TRBV5-1 and TRBJ1-1, the complete variable domain reads KAGVTQTPRYLIKTRGQQVTLSCSPISGHRSVSWYQQTPGQGLQFLFEYFSETQRNKGNFPGRFSGRQFSNSRSEMNVSTLELGDSALYLCASSEGAGTEAFFGQGTRLTVV.

The chain joins TRBV28 to TRBJ2-7; 7 bases are shared with TRBD1. This CDR3 region has 14 residues. After removal of 5 bases from V and 2 bases from J, the junction contained 6 bases not matched to a gene. The V gene's germline CDR1 is MDHEN and CDR2 SYDVKM. The DNA of the CDR3 is TGTGCCAGCAGTCCGAGGGACAGAGCCTACGAGCAGTACTTC. Amino acids: CASSPRDRAYEQYF.

This clone occurred a few times. Sequence at one end of the junction differs from germline and may be a read error. This chain uses TRBV4-3 with TRBJ2-7, with a weak D call TRBD2 (7 bases). The CDR3 runs 17 residues. The germline CDR1 and CDR2 sequences are LGHNA and YSLEER. The DNA of the CDR3 is TGCGCCAGCAGCCAAGTCTATCGGGGGGCGGGATTCGGAGGATGGATCTTC. This encodes CASSQVYRGAGFGGWIF.

The chain uses TRBV13 and TRBJ2-1, with 14 bases that match TRBD2. The CDR3 covers 20 residues. V was clipped by 4 bases and J by 4 bases; unmatched bases: 15. From germline, CDR1 is PRHDT and CDR2 FYEKMQ (reference sequence). The CDR3 is CASSSTPGTSGGPGYNEQFF. CDR3 coding DNA: TGTGCCAGCAGCTCGACGCCCGGGACTAGCGGGGGCCCCGGGTACAATGAGCAGTTCTTC.

The chain carries TRBV6-5 and TRBJ2-7; 7 bases line up with TRBD2. Germline CDR1 is MNHEY and CDR2 is SVGAGI. The CDR3 spans 15 residues. Trimming removed 2 bases from V and 4 bases from J; junction bases left unmatched: 8. This CDR3 reads CASSYTAGEGYEQYF. Here the CDR3 DNA reads TGTGCCAGCAGTTACACGGCGGGGGAGGGTTACGAGCAGTACTTC.

In its sample, this clone was seen a few times. The CDR3 protein is CASTLDNQPQHF. Here the CDR3 DNA reads TGTGCCAGCACCCTAGACAATCAGCCCCAGCATTTT. The chain links TRBV2 to TRBJ1-5; no firm D call. With 7 bases removed from V and 3 bases from J, the gap between germline ends came to 7 bases. CDR3 size: 12 residues. The germline V gene has CDR1 SNHLY and CDR2 FYNNEI.

This clone was counted once. The rearrangement joins TRBV4-3 to TRBJ2-1; the match to TRBD2 covers 14 bases. The trim removed 3 bases at V and 4 bases at J, leaving 2 bases unmatched. Germline CDR1 LGHNA, CDR2 YSLEER. The CDR3 runs 16 residues. This CDR3 reads CASSQGLAGAYNEQFF. The DNA for the CDR3 is TGCGCCAGCAGCCAGGGACTAGCGGGAGCATACAATGAGCAGTTCTTC.

The chain uses TRBV10-3 and TRBJ2-6; no clear D gene. From germline, CDR1 is ENHRY and CDR2 SYGVKD. V was clipped by 6 bases and J by 0 bases, with 12 bases between them. The CDR3 is made up of 16 amino acids. The chain's CDR3 is CAISNPVLSGANVLTF. The CDR3 coding sequence is TGTGCCATCAGCAATCCGGTTCTCTCTGGGGCCAACGTCCTGACTTTC.